Following are 22 T cell receptor beta chains from one sample sequenced in a study of blood T cell repertoires in COVID-19. Using immunoSEQ multiplex PCR, the repertoire was profiled, and TCRdb retains in-frame clones only, with some absent. The sample lists 200,000 or so clones, just over 85% occurring once. Sequenced input: peripheral blood. These receptors all come from a man older than 75 with acute or convalescent COVID-19.

The chain combines TRBV6-2 or TRBV6-3 with TRBJ1-1, with 9 positions matching TRBD1. This CDR3 contains 14 residues. Trimming cost V 6 bases and J 4 bases; bases outside gene matches: 6. Germline CDR1 is MNHEY and CDR2 is SVGEGT. The CDR3 is CASSRGQGSTEAFF. As DNA, the CDR3 is TGTGCCAGCAGCAGGGGACAGGGCAGCACTGAAGCTTTCTTT.

The chain recombines TRBV18 with TRBJ1-1; TRBD1 matches 10 bases. The CDR3 covers 15 residues. The J segment lost 4 bases and the V segment lost 0 bases, leaving 2 bases of the junction unmatched. Germline values: CDR1 KGHSH, CDR2 LQKENI. CDR3 in amino acids: CASSPPDRGTTEAFF. The CDR3 DNA reads as TGTGCCAGCTCACCACCGGACAGGGGGACCACTGAAGCTTTCTTT.

The chain is built from TRBV5-1 and TRBJ2-3, with TRBD1 matching over 9 bases. This CDR3 comprises 16 residues. Germline V gene sequence: CDR1 SGHRS, CDR2 YFSETQ. V shed 4 bases and J 2 bases; nucleotides not matched to a gene: 8. The CDR3 here is CASSPGTGTLTDTQYF. CDR3 DNA: TGCGCCAGCAGCCCCGGGACAGGGACCCTCACAGATACGCAGTATTTT. The whole variable domain, remainder taken from reference TRBV5-1 and TRBJ2-3, is KAGVTQTPRYLIKTRGQQVTLSCSPISGHRSVSWYQQTPGQGLQFLFEYFSETQRNKGNFPGRFSGRQFSNSRSEMNVSTLELGDSALYLCASSPGTGTLTDTQYFGPGTRLTVL.

The V gene is TRBV5-1, the J gene TRBJ2-7; 7 nucleotides match TRBD1. This CDR3 contains 13 residues. With 0 bases clipped from V and 5 bases from J, the junction kept 2 bases outside the gene matches. CDR1 is SGHRS and CDR2 is YFSETQ in the germline V gene. The CDR3 DNA sequence: TGCGCCAGCAGCTTGGGACAGGGCCACGAGCAGTACGTC. This encodes CASSLGQGHEQYV.

The genes are TRBV11-2 and TRBJ1-2; the match to TRBD1 covers 7 bases. Germline V lookup: CDR1 SGHAT, CDR2 FQNNGV. This CDR3 region has 15 residues. Trimming took 5 bases from V and 4 from J; bases not matched to a gene: 10. The CDR3: CASSIYRGKGYGYTF. In DNA, the CDR3 is TGTGCCAGCAGCATCTACAGGGGCAAGGGCTATGGCTACACCTTC.

The chain carries TRBV6-6 and TRBJ1-5; D gene ambiguous. Germline assignment: CDR1 MNHNY and CDR2 SVGAGI (reference sequence). Trimming stripped 4 bases from V and 5 bases from J, with 9 bases between. This CDR3 region has 13 residues. CDR3 DNA: TGTGCCAGCAGTTGGAGGGTGGATCAGCCCCAGCATTTT. Protein sequence: CASSWRVDQPQHF.

This clone was counted a single time. The chain uses TRBV19 and TRBJ2-3, with TRBD1 identical over 8 bases. V gave up 5 bases and J gave up 4 bases; unmatched junction bases: 8. The CDR3 covers 15 residues. Germline lookup yields CDR1 LNHDA and CDR2 SQIVND (reference sequence). For the CDR3, the DNA is TGTGCCAGTAGTCCATTGAAGGGACAGGCAGATACGCAGTATTTT. Translation gives CASSPLKGQADTQYF.

This clone was seen a single time. This sequence joins TRBV19 and TRBJ1-5; TRBD1 aligns across 7 bases. Germline-derived CDR1 and CDR2 are LNHDA and SQIVND (reference sequence). This CDR3 spans 15 amino acids. With 3 bases clipped from V and 4 bases from J, the junction kept 6 bases outside the gene matches. CDR3 sequence: CASSIQTGPNQPQHF. The CDR3 DNA reads TGTGCCAGTAGTATTCAGACAGGGCCTAATCAGCCCCAGCATTTT.

This chain links TRBV13 with TRBJ2-3; 9 positions agree with TRBD2. The germline V gene encodes CDR1 PRHDT and CDR2 FYEKMQ (reference sequence). Germline trimming cut 2 bases from V and 2 bases from J; bases unmatched to any gene: 2. CDR3 length equals 15 residues. Here the CDR3 reads CASSLTSGHTDTQYF. As DNA, the CDR3 is TGTGCCAGCAGCTTAACTAGCGGGCACACAGATACGCAGTATTTT.

The chain is built from TRBV19 and TRBJ1-5; TRBD1 might be the D (6 bases). Looked up from germline, CDR1 is LNHDA and CDR2 is SQIVND (reference sequence). This CDR3 region has 21 residues. V was cut by 4 bases and J by 1 base, with 29 bases left in between. The CDR3 bases are TGTGCCAGTAGTAGTGGTGGTTGGATCGAGGGAGGGGGTCGGAGCAATCAGCCCCAGCATTTT. Its translation is CASSSGGWIEGGGRSNQPQHF. Combining the CDR3 with reference TRBV19 and TRBJ1-5 gives the whole variable domain DGGITQSPKYLFRKEGQNVTLSCEQNLNHDAMYWYRQDPGQGLRLIYYSQIVNDFQKGDIAEGYSVSREKKESFPLTVTSAQKNPTAFYLCASSSGGWIEGGGRSNQPQHFGDGTRLSIL.

This chain links TRBV5-1 with TRBJ2-2, with TRBD2 identical over 13 bases. Germline V gives CDR1 SGHRS, CDR2 YFSETQ. J gave up 4 bases and V 4 bases, and 4 bases lay outside the gene matches. CDR3 size: 16 residues. The CDR3 reads CASSPGLAGATGELFF. CDR3 nucleotide sequence: TGCGCCAGCAGCCCCGGACTAGCGGGAGCCACCGGGGAGCTGTTTTTT.

The chain links TRBV5-1 to TRBJ2-1, with 8 bases matching TRBD2. Losses at the gene ends were 0 bases for V and 8 bases for J; bases not matched to a gene: 4. Germline values: CDR1 SGHRS, CDR2 YFSETQ. The CDR3 covers 14 residues. Here the CDR3 reads CASSLDGGDHEQFF. The CDR3 DNA reads as TGCGCCAGCAGCTTGGACGGGGGGGATCATGAGCAGTTCTTC.

V is TRBV6-6 and J is TRBJ1-6, with 9 positions matching TRBD1. The CDR3 loop spans 16 amino acids. Germline V CDR1 and CDR2: MNHNY, SVGAGI (reference sequence). V shed 6 bases, J shed 5 bases, and the junction held 8 bases outside the gene matches. Here the CDR3 reads CASRLGQGPNNSPLHF. The CDR3 nucleotides read TGTGCCAGCAGATTAGGACAGGGGCCAAATAATTCACCCCTCCACTTT.

The genes are TRBV11-3 and TRBJ1-6, with TRBD1 matching 9 bases. This CDR3 spans 14 amino acids. Germline V gives CDR1 SGHNT, CDR2 YENEEA. V shed 5 bases and J 7 bases; nucleotides not matched to a gene: 3. The CDR3 DNA is TGTGCCAGCAGCCGGACAGGGGCAAATTCACCCCTCCACTTT. Protein product: CASSRTGANSPLHF.

The chain employs TRBV7-9 and TRBJ1-4; D possibly corresponds to TRBD1 (6 bases). Per the germline V gene, CDR1 is SEHNR and CDR2 is FQNEAQ (reference sequence). This CDR3 has 17 amino acids. V shed 4 bases and J shed 8 bases, with 23 bases lying between them. CDR3 nucleotide sequence: TGTGCCAGCAGCTCCGGCAGGGGCAGCGCGGCGGTCGAAAAACTGTTTTTT. As protein: CASSSGRGSAAVEKLFF.

The rearrangement links TRBV18 to TRBJ2-7; 7 positions match TRBD2. CDR1 and CDR2 from the germline V gene are KGHSH and LQKENI. J was trimmed by 4 bases and V by 0 bases; bases with no gene match: 9. The CDR3 runs 16 residues. The CDR3 coding sequence is TGTGCCAGCTCACCACCTCCTATAGCGGGTACTTACGAGCAGTACTTC. It yields the protein CASSPPPIAGTYEQYF.

The rearrangement joins TRBV12-3 or TRBV12-4 to TRBJ1-1; D is unresolved. The CDR3 spans 13 residues. Trimming pared 5 bases from V and 4 bases from J, leaving 11 bases between. The CDR3 DNA sequence: TGTGCCAGCAGTCCAACGGTGAGCACTGAAGCTTTCTTT. Translating gives CASSPTVSTEAFF.

This clone was counted between two and nine times. V usage is TRBV11-2 and J usage is TRBJ2-1; 14 bases agree with TRBD2. Germline V gives CDR1 SGHAT, CDR2 FQNNGV. The trim removed 1 base at V and 10 bases at J, leaving 9 bases unmatched. This CDR3 is 17 amino acids long. CDR3 amino acids: CASSLAPGTSGSAEQFF. In DNA, the CDR3 is TGTGCCAGCAGCTTAGCCCCCGGGACTAGCGGGAGTGCCGAGCAGTTCTTC. The whole variable domain, filled in from reference TRBV11-2 and TRBJ2-1, reads EAGVAQSPRYKIIEKRQSVAFWCNPISGHATLYWYQQILGQGPKLLIQFQNNGVVDDSQLPKDRFSAERLKGVDSTLKIQPAKLEDSAVYLCASSLAPGTSGSAEQFFGPGTRLTVL.

This clone has just one count. The chain has TRBV7-2 and TRBJ2-4; 7 nucleotides agree with TRBD1. The ends lost 5 bases at V and 1 base at J; junction bases unmatched: 5. This CDR3 comprises 15 residues. CDR1 is SGHTA and CDR2 is FQGNSA in the germline V gene. The CDR3 loop is CASSVKQGAKNIQYF. For the CDR3, the DNA is TGTGCCAGCAGCGTGAAACAGGGGGCCAAAAACATTCAGTACTTC.

The chain couples TRBV18 to TRBJ2-5, with 8 bases fitting TRBD1. This CDR3 has 16 residues. The V segment lost 3 bases and the J segment 4 bases; nucleotides outside the gene matches: 10. CDR1 and CDR2 (germline): KGHSH, LQKENI. The CDR3 nucleotides read TGTGCCAGCTCACCTGCCGGACAGGGTGGCCGAGAGACCCAGTACTTC. Translating gives CASSPAGQGGRETQYF.

The chain recombines TRBV5-1 with TRBJ2-3; a weak D match, TRBD1 (5 bases). CDR1 and CDR2 (germline): SGHRS, YFSETQ. Trimming took 5 bases from V and 0 from J, leaving 13 bases between them. CDR3 size: 15 residues. The DNA of the CDR3 is TGCGCCAGCAGACTAACAGGTGCTAGCACAGATACGCAGTATTTT. Amino acid sequence: CASRLTGASTDTQYF. The full variable domain, completed using reference TRBV5-1 and TRBJ2-3, is KAGVTQTPRYLIKTRGQQVTLSCSPISGHRSVSWYQQTPGQGLQFLFEYFSETQRNKGNFPGRFSGRQFSNSRSEMNVSTLELGDSALYLCASRLTGASTDTQYFGPGTRLTVL.

The genes are TRBV7-2 and TRBJ1-3; D perhaps matches TRBD1 (5 bases). CDR1 is SGHTA, CDR2 FQGNSA, per germline. Trimming took 1 base from V and 0 from J, leaving 10 bases between them. The CDR3 has 16 residues. CDR3 in DNA: TGTGCCAGCAGCTTAGTCTCACAGGTCTCTGGAAACACCATATATTTT. It specifies CASSLVSQVSGNTIYF. The complete variable domain, with remaining parts taken from reference TRBV7-2 and TRBJ1-3, reads GAGVSQSPSNKVTEKGKDVELRCDPISGHTALYWYRQSLGQGLEFLIYFQGNSAPDKSGLPSDRFSAERTGGSVSTLTIQRTQQEDSAVYLCASSLVSQVSGNTIYFGEGSWLTVV.